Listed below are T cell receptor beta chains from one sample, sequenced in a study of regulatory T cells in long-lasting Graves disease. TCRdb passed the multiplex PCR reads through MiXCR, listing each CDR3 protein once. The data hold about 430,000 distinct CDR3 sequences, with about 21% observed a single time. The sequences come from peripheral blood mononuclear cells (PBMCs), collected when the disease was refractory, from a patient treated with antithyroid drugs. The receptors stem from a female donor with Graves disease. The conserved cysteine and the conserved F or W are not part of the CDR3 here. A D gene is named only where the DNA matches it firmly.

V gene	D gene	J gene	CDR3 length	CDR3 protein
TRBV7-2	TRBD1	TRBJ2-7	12	ASSSPDRAHEQY
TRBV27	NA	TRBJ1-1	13	ASSRGGVGRTEAF
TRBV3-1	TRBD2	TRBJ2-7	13	ASSLGTTGPYEQY
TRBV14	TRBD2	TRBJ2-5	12	ASSQDGGRETQY
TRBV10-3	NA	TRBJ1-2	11	VISESTAYGYT
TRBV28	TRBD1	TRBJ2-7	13	ASSSDRGQYYEQY
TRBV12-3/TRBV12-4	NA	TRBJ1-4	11	ASTNYGRGELF
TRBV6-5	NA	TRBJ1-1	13	ASSYSRGMGTEAF
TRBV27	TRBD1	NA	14	ASSLSPGTGVDEQF
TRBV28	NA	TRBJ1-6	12	ASSVTGLSSPLH
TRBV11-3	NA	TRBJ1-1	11	ASSPGGETEAF
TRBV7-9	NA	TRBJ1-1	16	ASSPLRSGGRGNTEAF
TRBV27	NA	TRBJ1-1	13	ASSPSGTGSAEAF
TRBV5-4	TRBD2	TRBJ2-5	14	ASSNLAGGGQETQY
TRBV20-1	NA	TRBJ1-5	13	SARDLLQVNQPQH
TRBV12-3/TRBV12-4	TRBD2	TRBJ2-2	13	ASSGLAGIGGELF
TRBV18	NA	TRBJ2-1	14	ASSPQWQSSYNEQF
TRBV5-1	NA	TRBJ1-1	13	ASSFQGSGNTEAF
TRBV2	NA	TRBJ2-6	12	ASTDGVGANVLT
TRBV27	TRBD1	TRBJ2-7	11	ASSPGQHYEQY
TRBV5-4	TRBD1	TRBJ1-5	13	ASSLRQGAFQPQH
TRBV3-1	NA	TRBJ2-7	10	ASSQGGNEQY
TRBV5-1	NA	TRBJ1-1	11	ASSLDWDTEAF
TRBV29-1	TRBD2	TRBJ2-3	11	SVLGGFTDTQY
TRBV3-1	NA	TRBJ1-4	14	ASSQDSWGSNEKLF